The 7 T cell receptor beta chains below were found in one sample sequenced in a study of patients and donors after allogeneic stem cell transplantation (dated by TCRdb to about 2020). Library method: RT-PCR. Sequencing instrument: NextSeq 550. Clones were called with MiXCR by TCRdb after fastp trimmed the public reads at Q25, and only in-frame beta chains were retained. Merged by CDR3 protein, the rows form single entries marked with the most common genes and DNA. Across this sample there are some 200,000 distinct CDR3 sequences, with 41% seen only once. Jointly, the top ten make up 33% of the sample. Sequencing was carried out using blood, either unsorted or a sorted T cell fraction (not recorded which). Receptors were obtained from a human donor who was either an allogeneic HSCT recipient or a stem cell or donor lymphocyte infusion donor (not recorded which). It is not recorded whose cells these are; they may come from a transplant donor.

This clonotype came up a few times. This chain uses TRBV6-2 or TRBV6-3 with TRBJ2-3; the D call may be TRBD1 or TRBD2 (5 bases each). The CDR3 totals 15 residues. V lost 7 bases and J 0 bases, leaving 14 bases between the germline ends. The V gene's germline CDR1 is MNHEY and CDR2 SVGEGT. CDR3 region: CASTRGEASTDTQYF. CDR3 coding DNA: TGTGCCAGCACAAGAGGGGAAGCTAGCACAGATACGCAGTATTTT.

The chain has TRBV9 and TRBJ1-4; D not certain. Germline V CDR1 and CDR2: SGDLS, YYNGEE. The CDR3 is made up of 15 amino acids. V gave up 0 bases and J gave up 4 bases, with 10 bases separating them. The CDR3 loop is CASSVAGGLNEKLFF. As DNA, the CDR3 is TGTGCCAGCAGCGTAGCAGGTGGGCTTAATGAAAAACTGTTTTTT.

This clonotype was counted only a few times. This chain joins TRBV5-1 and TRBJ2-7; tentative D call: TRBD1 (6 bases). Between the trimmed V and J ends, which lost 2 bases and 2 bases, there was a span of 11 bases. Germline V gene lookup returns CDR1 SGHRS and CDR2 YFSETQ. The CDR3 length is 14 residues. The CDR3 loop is CASSFRGKTYEQYF. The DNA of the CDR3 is TGCGCCAGCAGCTTCAGGGGCAAAACCTACGAGCAGTACTTC.

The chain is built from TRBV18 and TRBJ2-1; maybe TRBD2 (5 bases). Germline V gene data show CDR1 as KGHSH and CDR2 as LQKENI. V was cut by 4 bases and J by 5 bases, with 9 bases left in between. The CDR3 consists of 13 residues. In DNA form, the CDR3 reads TGTGCCAGCTCACTCTTGGGAGACAATGAGCAGTTCTTC. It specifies CASSLLGDNEQFF.

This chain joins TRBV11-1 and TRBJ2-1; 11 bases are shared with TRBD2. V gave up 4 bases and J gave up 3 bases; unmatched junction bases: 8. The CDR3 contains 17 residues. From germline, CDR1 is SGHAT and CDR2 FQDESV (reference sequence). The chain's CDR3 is CASSSPRLAGHYNEQFF. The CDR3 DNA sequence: TGTGCCAGCAGCTCTCCTCGACTAGCGGGGCACTACAATGAGCAGTTCTTC.

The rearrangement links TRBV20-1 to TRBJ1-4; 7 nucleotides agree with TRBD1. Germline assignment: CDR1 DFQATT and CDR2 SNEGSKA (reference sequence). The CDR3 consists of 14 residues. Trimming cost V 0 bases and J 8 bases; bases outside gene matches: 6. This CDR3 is CSARDIDREEKLFF. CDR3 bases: TGCAGTGCTAGAGATATTGACAGGGAAGAAAAACTGTTTTTT.

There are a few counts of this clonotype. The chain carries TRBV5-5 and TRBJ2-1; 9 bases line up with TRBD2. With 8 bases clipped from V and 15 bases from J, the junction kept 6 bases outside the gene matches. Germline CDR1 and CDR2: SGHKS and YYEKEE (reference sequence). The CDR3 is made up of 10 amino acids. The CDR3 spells CASAGTSRFF. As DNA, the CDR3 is TGTGCCAGTGCCGGGACTAGCAGGTTCTTC.